This TCR beta chain was retrieved from a study of neurological immune-mediated disorders. MiXCR, applied by TCRdb to the 5' RACE reads, yields one record per CDR3 protein. Seen here are roughly 56,000 distinct CDR3 sequences, about 3.7% observed once, and the top ten hold approximately 7.1%. The CDR3 loop spans 12 amino acids. Germline CDR1 is SGHTS and CDR2 is YDEGEE. V gave up 2 bases and J gave up 6 bases, with 6 bases separating them. Ten or more counts support this clonotype. V gene TRBV5-8 combines with J gene TRBJ1-5, with TRBD1 as a possible D gene (5 bases). The material sequenced was PBMCs. The clonotype originates from a woman aged 55-70 years with multiple sclerosis. The CDR3 DNA reads TGTGCCAGCAGCTTCGGGGGTCAGCCCCAGCATTTT. It translates to CASSFGGQPQHF.